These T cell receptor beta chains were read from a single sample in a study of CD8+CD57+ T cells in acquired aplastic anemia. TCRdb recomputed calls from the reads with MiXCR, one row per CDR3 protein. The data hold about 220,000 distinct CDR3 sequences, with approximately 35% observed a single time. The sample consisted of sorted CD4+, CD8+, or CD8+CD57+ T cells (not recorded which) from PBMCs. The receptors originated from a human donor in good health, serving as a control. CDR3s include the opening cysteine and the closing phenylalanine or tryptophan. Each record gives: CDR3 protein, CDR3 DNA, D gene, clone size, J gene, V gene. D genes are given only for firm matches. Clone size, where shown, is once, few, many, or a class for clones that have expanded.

CDR3: CASSSGLAAREQFF; DNA: TGTGCCAGCAGCTCGGGACTAGCCGCCAGGGAGCAGTTCTTC; D: TRBD2; size: NA; J: TRBJ2-1; V: TRBV6-5
CDR3: CASSLTQENTEAFF; DNA: TGCGCCAGCAGCTTGACACAGGAGAACACTGAAGCTTTCTTT; D: NA; size: NA; J: TRBJ1-1; V: TRBV5-1
CDR3: CSATRTGFLVSGYTF; DNA: TGCAGTGCTACCCGGACAGGGTTTTTAGTGTCGGGCTACACCTTC; D: TRBD1; size: many; J: TRBJ1-2; V: TRBV20-1
CDR3: CAWSISSSGSYEQYF; DNA: TGTGCCTGGAGCATATCTTCTAGCGGAAGCTACGAGCAGTACTTC; D: TRBD2; size: NA; J: TRBJ2-7; V: TRBV30
CDR3: CATSSQTTGTGLCEQYF; DNA: TGTGCCACCAGCAGTCAAACAACCGGGACAGGGCTGTGCGAGCAGTACTTC; D: TRBD1; size: NA; J: TRBJ2-7; V: TRBV15
CDR3: CASSFPGDMDTEAFF; DNA: TGTGCCAGCAGCTTTCCGGGGGATATGGACACTGAAGCTTTCTTT; D: NA; size: few; J: TRBJ1-1; V: TRBV5-5
CDR3: CASSVTGTGLSGNTIYF; DNA: TGTGCCAGCAGCGTAACCGGGACAGGCCTCTCTGGAAACACCATATATTTT; D: TRBD1; size: many; J: TRBJ1-3; V: TRBV9
CDR3: CASSLIGQRSSFSNQPQHF; DNA: TGTGCCAGCAGTTTAATAGGACAGCGAAGCAGTTTTAGCAATCAGCCCCAGCATTTT; D: NA; size: NA; J: TRBJ1-5; V: TRBV12-3/TRBV12-4
CDR3: CASSVENQPQHF; DNA: TGTGCCAGCAGTGTCGAGAATCAGCCCCAGCATTTT; D: NA; size: many; J: TRBJ1-5; V: TRBV12-3/TRBV12-4
CDR3: CASSLAGQAADTQYF; DNA: TGCGCCAGCAGCTTGGCGGGACAGGCGGCAGATACGCAGTATTTT; D: TRBD1; size: NA; J: TRBJ2-3; V: TRBV5-1
CDR3: CASSRYGDGSYEQYF; DNA: TGTGCCAGCTCCCGGTATGGGGACGGATCCTACGAGCAGTACTTC; D: NA; size: few; J: TRBJ2-7; V: TRBV18
CDR3: CASSPDRSLQPQHF; DNA: TGTGCCAGCAGTCCCGACAGAAGTCTTCAGCCCCAGCATTTT; D: NA; size: many; J: TRBJ1-5; V: TRBV12-3/TRBV12-4
CDR3: CASSISSGASYEQYF; DNA: TGTGCCAGTAGTATTTCGTCGGGGGCATCGTACGAGCAGTACTTC; D: NA; size: NA; J: TRBJ2-7; V: TRBV19
CDR3: CASSEWSGGLSTDTQYF; DNA: TGTGCCAGCAGTGAATGGTCAGGGGGCCTTAGCACAGATACGCAGTATTTT; D: TRBD1; size: once; J: TRBJ2-3; V: TRBV25-1
CDR3: CASSIMSGTELFF; DNA: TGTGCCAGTAGTATCATGAGTGGGACTGAGCTGTTTTTT; D: NA; size: once; J: TRBJ2-2; V: TRBV19
CDR3: CASSRRLAGGTVLGTGELFF; DNA: TGTGCCAGCAGCCGAAGACTAGCGGGGGGGACTGTCCTTGGCACCGGGGAGCTGTTTTTT; D: TRBD2; size: NA; J: TRBJ2-2; V: TRBV4-2
CDR3: CSVRRPGSSYEQYF; DNA: TGCAGTGTCCGGCGGCCAGGGAGTAGCTACGAGCAGTACTTC; D: NA; size: many; J: TRBJ2-7; V: TRBV20-1
CDR3: CASSSGPLVQETQYF; DNA: TGTGCCAGCAGCTCGGGACCACTAGTCCAAGAGACCCAGTACTTC; D: NA; size: NA; J: TRBJ2-5; V: TRBV7-2
CDR3: CASREVTGYSNQPQHF; DNA: TGTGCCAGCAGGGAGGTGACAGGGTACAGCAATCAGCCCCAGCATTTT; D: TRBD1; size: NA; J: TRBJ1-5; V: TRBV2
CDR3: CSALRTVNEQFF; DNA: TGCAGTGCCTTAAGGACGGTGAATGAGCAGTTCTTC; D: NA; size: many; J: TRBJ2-1; V: TRBV20-1
CDR3: CASSSRVNGNTIYF; DNA: TGTGCCAGTAGTAGCAGGGTGAATGGAAACACCATATATTTT; D: NA; size: many; J: TRBJ1-3; V: TRBV19
CDR3: CSARAPGHVYGYTF; DNA: TGCAGTGCTAGAGCTCCGGGCCACGTCTATGGCTACACCTTC; D: NA; size: NA; J: TRBJ1-2; V: TRBV20-1
CDR3: CASSFGTGETQYF; DNA: TGTGCCAGCAGCTTCGGGACAGGGGAAACCCAGTACTTC; D: TRBD1; size: few; J: TRBJ2-5; V: TRBV2
CDR3: CASSPGQTDLNYGYTF; DNA: TGTGCCAGCAGTCCCGGACAGACCGACCTTAACTATGGCTACACCTTC; D: NA; size: once; J: TRBJ1-2; V: TRBV9
CDR3: CASSRTSGGTTYEQYF; DNA: TGTGCCAGCAGTCGGACTAGCGGGGGTACGACCTACGAGCAGTACTTC; D: TRBD2; size: few; J: TRBJ2-7; V: TRBV3-1
CDR3: CASSFPQGVNSPLHF; DNA: TGTGCCAGCAGTTTTCCACAGGGAGTGAATTCACCCCTCCACTTT; D: NA; size: NA; J: TRBJ1-6; V: TRBV28
CDR3: CASSQEGRRGQYF; DNA: TGTGCCAGCAGCCAAGAAGGGAGGAGAGGGCAGTACTTC; D: NA; size: once; J: TRBJ2-7; V: TRBV3-1
CDR3: CASSWPGDTEAFF; DNA: TGTGCCAGCAGTTGGCCTGGGGACACTGAAGCTTTCTTT; D: NA; size: many; J: TRBJ1-1; V: TRBV2
CDR3: CASSYPGISSSYEQYF; DNA: TGTGCCAGCAGCTATCCCGGGATTTCGAGCTCCTACGAGCAGTACTTC; D: NA; size: NA; J: TRBJ2-7; V: TRBV6-6
CDR3: CASSLGQGLSYEQYF; DNA: TGTGCCAGCAGCTTAGGGCAGGGGTTATCCTACGAGCAGTACTTC; D: NA; size: few; J: TRBJ2-7; V: TRBV7-9
CDR3: CASSPLLTGTGEAFF; DNA: TGTGCCAGCAGCCCTTTACTTACCGGGACAGGAGAAGCTTTCTTT; D: TRBD1; size: NA; J: TRBJ1-1; V: TRBV12-3/TRBV12-4
CDR3: CASSSDFYNEQFF; DNA: TGCGCCAGCAGCTCCGACTTTTACAATGAGCAGTTCTTC; D: NA; size: many; J: TRBJ2-1; V: TRBV10-1
CDR3: CASSLSLNYGYTF; DNA: TGTGCCAGCAGCTTATCGTTGAACTATGGCTACACCTTC; D: NA; size: many; J: TRBJ1-2; V: TRBV7-9
CDR3: CSARVPGDEQFF; DNA: TGCAGTGCTAGAGTCCCGGGAGATGAGCAGTTCTTC; D: NA; size: many; J: TRBJ2-1; V: TRBV20-1